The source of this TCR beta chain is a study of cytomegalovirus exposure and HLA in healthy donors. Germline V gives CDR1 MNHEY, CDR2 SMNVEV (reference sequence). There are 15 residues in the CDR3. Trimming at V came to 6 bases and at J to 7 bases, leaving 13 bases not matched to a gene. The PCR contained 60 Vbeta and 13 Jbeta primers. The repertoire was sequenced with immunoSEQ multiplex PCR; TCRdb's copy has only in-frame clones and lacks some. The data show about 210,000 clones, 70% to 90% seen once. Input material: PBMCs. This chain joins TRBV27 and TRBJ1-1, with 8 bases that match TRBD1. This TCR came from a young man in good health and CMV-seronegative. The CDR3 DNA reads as TGTGCCAGCAGGGGGGTTCAGGGGGCGTTAGGTGAAGCTTTCTTT. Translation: CASRGVQGALGEAFF.